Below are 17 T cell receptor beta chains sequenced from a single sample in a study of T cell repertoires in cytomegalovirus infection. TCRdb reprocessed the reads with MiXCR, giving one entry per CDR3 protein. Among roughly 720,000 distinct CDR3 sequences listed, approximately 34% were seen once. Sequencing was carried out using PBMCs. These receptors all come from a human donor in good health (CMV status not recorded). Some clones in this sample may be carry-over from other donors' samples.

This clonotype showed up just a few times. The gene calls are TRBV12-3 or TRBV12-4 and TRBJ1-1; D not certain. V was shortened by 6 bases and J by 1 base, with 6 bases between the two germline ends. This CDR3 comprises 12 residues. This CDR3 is CASRNGNTEAFF. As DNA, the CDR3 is TGTGCCAGCAGGAACGGGAACACTGAAGCTTTCTTT.

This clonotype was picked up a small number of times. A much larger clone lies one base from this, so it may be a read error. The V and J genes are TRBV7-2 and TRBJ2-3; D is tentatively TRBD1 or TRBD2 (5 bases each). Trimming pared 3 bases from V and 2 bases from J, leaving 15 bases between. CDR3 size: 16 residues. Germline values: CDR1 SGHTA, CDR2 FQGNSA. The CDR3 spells CASSFSPGRDTDTQYF. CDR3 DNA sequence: TGTGCCAGCAGCTTCTCTCCGGGACGAGACACAGATACGCAGTATTTT.

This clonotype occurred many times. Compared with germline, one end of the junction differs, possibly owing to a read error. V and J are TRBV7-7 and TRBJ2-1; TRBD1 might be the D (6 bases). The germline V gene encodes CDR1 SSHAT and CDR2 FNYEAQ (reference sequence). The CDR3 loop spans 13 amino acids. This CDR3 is CASSPSSGVEQFF. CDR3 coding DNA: TGTGCTAGCAGCCCGAGCTCAGGGGTTGAGCAGTTCTTC.

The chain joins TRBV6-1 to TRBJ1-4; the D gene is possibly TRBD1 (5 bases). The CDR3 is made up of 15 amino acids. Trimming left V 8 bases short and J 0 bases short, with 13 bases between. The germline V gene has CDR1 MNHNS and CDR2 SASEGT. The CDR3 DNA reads TGTGCCAGCCGACGGGGCCTTGCAACTAATGAAAAACTGTTTTTT. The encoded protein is CASRRGLATNEKLFF.

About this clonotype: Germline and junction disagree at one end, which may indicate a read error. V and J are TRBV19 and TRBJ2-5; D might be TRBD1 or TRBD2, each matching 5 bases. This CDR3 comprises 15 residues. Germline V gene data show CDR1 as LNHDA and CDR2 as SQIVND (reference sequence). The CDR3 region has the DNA TGTGCCAGTAGTATAACAGGAGGAGTGCTAGAGACCCAGCACTTC. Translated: CASSITGGVLETQHF.

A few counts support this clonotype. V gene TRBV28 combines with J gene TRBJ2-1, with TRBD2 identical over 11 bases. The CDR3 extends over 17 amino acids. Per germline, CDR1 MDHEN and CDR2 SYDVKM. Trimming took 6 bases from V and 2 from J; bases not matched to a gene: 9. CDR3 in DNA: TGTGCCAGCAGAGTGCCTAGCGGGAGGAAGGCCTACAATGAGCAGTTCTTC. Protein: CASRVPSGRKAYNEQFF. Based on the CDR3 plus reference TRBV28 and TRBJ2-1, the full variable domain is DVKVTQSSRYLVKRTGEKVFLECVQDMDHENMFWYRQDPGLGLRLIYFSYDVKMKEKGDIPEGYSVSREKKERFSLILESASTNQTSMYLCASRVPSGRKAYNEQFFGPGTRLTVL.

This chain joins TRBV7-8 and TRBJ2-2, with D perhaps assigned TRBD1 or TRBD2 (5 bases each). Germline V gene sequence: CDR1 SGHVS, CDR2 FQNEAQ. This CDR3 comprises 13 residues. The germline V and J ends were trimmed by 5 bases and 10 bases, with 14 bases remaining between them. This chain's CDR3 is CASSLLGTVELFF. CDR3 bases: TGTGCCAGCAGCCTACTGGGGACGGTGGAGCTGTTTTTT. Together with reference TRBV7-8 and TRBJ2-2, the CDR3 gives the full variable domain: GAGVSQSPRYKVAKRGQDVALRCDPISGHVSLFWYQQALGQGPEFLTYFQNEAQLDKSGLPSDRFFAERPEGSVSTLKIQRTQQEDSAVYLCASSLLGTVELFFGEGSRLTVL.

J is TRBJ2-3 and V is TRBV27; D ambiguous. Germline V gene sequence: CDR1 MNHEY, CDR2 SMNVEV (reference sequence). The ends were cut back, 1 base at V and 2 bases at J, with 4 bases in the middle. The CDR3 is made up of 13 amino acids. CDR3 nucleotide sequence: TGTGCCAGCAGTTTATATCTCACAGATACGCAGTATTTT. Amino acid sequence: CASSLYLTDTQYF.

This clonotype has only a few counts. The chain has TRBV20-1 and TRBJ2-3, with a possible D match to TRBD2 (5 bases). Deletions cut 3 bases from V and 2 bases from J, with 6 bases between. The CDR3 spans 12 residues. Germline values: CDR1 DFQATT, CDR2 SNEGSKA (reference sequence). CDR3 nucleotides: TGCAGTGCTAGGAGGGACACAGATACGCAGTATTTT. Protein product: CSARRDTDTQYF.

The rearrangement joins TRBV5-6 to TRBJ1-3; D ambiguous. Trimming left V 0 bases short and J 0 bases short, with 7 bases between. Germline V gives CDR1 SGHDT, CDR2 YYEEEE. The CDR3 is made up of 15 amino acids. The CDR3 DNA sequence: TGTGCCAGCAGCTTGGGTGCACTCTCTGGAAACACCATATATTTT. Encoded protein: CASSLGALSGNTIYF.

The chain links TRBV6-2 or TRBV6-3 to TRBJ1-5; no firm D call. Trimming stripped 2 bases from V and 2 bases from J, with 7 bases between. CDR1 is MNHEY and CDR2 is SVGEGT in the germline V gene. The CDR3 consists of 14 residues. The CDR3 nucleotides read TGTGCCAGCAGTTACAGGGTTCGCAATCAGCCCCAGCATTTT. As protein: CASSYRVRNQPQHF.

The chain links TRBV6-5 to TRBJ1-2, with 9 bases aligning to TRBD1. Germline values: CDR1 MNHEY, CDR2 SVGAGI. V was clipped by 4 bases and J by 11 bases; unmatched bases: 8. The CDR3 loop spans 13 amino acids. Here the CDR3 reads CASSSGTGKLYTF. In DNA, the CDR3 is TGTGCCAGCAGTTCCGGGACAGGGAAGCTGTACACCTTC.

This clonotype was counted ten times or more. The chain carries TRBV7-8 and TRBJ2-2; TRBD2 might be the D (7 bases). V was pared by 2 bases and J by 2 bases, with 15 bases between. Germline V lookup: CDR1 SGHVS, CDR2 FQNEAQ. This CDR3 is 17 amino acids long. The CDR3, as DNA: TGTGCCAGCAGCTTAAAACGGGGGGCTGGTAACACCGGGGAGCTGTTTTTT. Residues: CASSLKRGAGNTGELFF.

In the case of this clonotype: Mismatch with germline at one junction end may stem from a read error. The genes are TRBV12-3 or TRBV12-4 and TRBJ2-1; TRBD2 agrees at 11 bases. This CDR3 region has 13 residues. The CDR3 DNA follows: TGTGCCAGCAGCTTAGCGGGGGGGCATGAGCAGTTCTTC. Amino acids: CASSLAGGHEQFF.

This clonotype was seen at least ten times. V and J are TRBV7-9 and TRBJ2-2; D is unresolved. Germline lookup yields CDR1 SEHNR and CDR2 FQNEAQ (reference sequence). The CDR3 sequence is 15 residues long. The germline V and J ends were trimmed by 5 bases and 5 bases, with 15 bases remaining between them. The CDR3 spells CASSDPLGVTGELFF. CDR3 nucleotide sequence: TGTGCCAGCAGCGACCCCCTCGGCGTTACCGGGGAGCTGTTTTTT.

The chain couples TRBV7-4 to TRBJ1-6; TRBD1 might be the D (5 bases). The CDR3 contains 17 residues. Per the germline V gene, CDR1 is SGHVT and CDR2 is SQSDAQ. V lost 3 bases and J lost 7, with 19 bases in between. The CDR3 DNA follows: TGTGCCAGCAGCTTCGACAGTTCTCTCCCCTTAAATTCACCCCTCCACTTT. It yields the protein CASSFDSSLPLNSPLHF.

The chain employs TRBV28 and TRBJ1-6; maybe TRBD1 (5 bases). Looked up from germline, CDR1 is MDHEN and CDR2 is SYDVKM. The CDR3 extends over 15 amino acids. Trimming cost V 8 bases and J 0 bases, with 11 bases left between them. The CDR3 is CASVGASSYNSPLHF. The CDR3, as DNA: TGTGCCAGCGTTGGGGCGAGCTCCTATAATTCACCCCTCCACTTT.